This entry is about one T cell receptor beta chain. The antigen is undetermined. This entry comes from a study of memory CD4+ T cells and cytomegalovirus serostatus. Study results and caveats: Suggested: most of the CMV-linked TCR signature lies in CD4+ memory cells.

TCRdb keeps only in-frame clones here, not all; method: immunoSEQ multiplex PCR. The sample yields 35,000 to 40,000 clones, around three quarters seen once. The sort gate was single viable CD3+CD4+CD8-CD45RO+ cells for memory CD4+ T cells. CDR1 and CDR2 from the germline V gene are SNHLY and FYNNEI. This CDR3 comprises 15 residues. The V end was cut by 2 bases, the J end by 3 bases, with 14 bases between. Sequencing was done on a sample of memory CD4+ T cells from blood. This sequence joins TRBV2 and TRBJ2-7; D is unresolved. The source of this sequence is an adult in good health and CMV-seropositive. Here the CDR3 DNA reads TGTGCCAGCAGTGAATCGCCATCATGGGTCTACGAGCAGTACTTC. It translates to CASSESPSWVYEQYF.